One TCR beta chain is described in this entry. The antigen is not known. TCRdb's table, derived via immunoSEQ multiplex PCR, lists solely in-frame clones and lacks some. The table lists about 64,000 clones, 74% of them singletons, with over 4% in the top ten. The sample's time point: week 35, safety follow-up. In every dose of vaccine, 300 ug of mutant IDH1 20-mer peptide was given alongside topical imiquimod. In weeks 1, 3, 5, 7, 11, 15, 19 and 23, patients were immunized, eight times in all. The data stem from a study of a mutant IDH1 vaccine in newly diagnosed glioma. Whole-study context: Vaccination was launched 4-6 weeks after radiotherapy alone, or with temozolomide cycles. Previous care, which was radiotherapy, temozolomide, or both, most often involved both.

Germline V gene lookup returns CDR1 MNHEY and CDR2 SVGAGI. V lost 6 bases to trimming and J lost 6 bases; unmatched junction nucleotides: 10. The CDR3 length is 15 residues. Notes on the study in general: Pseudoprogression appeared independent of alterations in top peripheral clonotypes.

The sequence came from a man aged 45-65 years with glioma. Sample: PBMCs, taken from a glioma patient whose treatment included an IDH1 peptide vaccine. The chain has TRBV6-5 and TRBJ2-1; 8 positions match TRBD1. CDR3 coding DNA: TGTGCCAGCAGCCGCCGAGGCAGGGGGCTCAATGAGCAGTTCTTC. This encodes CASSRRGRGLNEQFF.